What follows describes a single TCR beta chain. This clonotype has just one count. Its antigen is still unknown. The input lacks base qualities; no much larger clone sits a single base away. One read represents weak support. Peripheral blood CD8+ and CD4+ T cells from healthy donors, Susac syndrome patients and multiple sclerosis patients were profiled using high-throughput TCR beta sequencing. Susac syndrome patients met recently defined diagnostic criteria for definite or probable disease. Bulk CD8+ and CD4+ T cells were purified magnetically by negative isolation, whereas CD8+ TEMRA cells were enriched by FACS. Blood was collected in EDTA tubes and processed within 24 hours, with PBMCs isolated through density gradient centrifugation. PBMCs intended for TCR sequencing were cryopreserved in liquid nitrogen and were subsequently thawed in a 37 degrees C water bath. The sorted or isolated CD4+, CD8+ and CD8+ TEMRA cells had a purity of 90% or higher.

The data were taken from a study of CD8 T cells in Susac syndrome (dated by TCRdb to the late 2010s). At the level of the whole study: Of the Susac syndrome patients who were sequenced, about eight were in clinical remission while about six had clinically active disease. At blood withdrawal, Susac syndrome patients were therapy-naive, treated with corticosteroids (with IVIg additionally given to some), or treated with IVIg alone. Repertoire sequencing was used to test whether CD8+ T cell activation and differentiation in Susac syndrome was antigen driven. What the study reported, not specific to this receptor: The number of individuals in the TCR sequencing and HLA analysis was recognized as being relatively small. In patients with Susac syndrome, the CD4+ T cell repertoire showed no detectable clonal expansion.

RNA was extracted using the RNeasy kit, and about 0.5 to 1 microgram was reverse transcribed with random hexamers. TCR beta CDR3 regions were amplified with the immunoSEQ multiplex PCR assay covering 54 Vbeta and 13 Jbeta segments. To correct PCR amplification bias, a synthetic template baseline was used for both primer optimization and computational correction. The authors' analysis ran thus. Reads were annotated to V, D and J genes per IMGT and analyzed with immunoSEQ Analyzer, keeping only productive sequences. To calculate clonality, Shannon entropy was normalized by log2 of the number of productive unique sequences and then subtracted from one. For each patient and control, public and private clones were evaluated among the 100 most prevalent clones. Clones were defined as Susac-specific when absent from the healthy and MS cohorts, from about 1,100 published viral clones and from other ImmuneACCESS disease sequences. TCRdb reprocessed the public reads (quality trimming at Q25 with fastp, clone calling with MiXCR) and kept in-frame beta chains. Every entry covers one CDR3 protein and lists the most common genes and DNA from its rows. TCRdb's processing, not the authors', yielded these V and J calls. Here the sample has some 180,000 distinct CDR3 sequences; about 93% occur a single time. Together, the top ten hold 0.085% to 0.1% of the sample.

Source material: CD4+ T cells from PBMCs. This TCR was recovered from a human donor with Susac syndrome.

At the DNA level, the sequence is TGTGCCAGCGCCAAGGGTAGCGGCACAGATACGCAGTATTTT. Its protein is CASAKGSGTDTQYF. The sequence is built from TRBV13 and TRBJ2-3, and possibly TRBD2, on 5 matching bases. The CDR3 has 14 amino acids, counting the end cysteine and phenylalanine. Only the CDR3 DNA is retained, 42 bases long and in frame from the first base. Trimming removed 8 bases from V and 1 base from J, leaving 13 bases between the germline ends. According to the germline V gene (reference sequence), CDR1 reads PRHDT and CDR2 reads FYEKMQ.